The 10 T cell receptor beta chains below come from one sample, sequenced in a study of cytomegalovirus exposure and HLA in healthy donors. The PCR contained 60 Vbeta and 13 Jbeta primers. Only in-frame clones appear in the TCRdb table, and some are missing; sequencing was by immunoSEQ multiplex PCR. The sample contains 150,000 to 200,000 clones, about 79% of which appear only once. Source material: PBMCs. Receptors were obtained from a female donor in good health and CMV-seronegative.

This sequence joins TRBV4-1 and TRBJ2-7; D unclear. Trimming removed 3 bases at V and 5 bases at J, with 5 bases between. Germline V gives CDR1 MGHRA, CDR2 YSYEKL. The CDR3 length is 11 residues. CDR3 nucleotides: TGCGCCAGCAGCCATGGAGACGAGCAGTACTTC. This encodes CASSHGDEQYF.

V is TRBV4-3 and J is TRBJ1-4; 8 bases match TRBD1. There are 15 residues in the CDR3. Germline V gene data show CDR1 as LGHNA and CDR2 as YSLEER. With 1 base clipped from V and 7 bases from J, the junction kept 5 bases outside the gene matches. This chain's CDR3 is CASSQGTGGGEKLFF. DNA of the CDR3: TGCGCCAGCAGCCAAGGCACAGGGGGAGGTGAAAAACTGTTTTTT.

The J gene is TRBJ2-7, the V gene TRBV5-1; D perhaps matches TRBD1 (6 bases). V was clipped by 0 bases and J by 4 bases, with 14 bases between them. CDR1 and CDR2 (germline): SGHRS, YFSETQ. CDR3 size: 15 residues. The CDR3 DNA reads as TGCGCCAGCAGCTTGGCCCTAACAGGGATGTACGAGCAGTACTTC. Its translation: CASSLALTGMYEQYF.

V gene TRBV27 combines with J gene TRBJ1-5; 10 bases match TRBD1. With 5 bases clipped from V and 2 bases from J, the junction kept 18 bases outside the gene matches. Looked up from germline, CDR1 is MNHEY and CDR2 is SMNVEV (reference sequence). The CDR3 spans 20 residues. The CDR3 is CASSHPGGQGIKRRNQPQHF. The CDR3 DNA reads as TGTGCCAGCAGTCACCCAGGGGGACAGGGGATTAAGCGTCGCAATCAGCCCCAGCATTTT.

This clone was seen a few times. The rearrangement uses TRBV9 and TRBJ2-1, with 9 nucleotides matching TRBD2. From germline, CDR1 is SGDLS and CDR2 YYNGEE. V lost 3 bases, J lost 7 bases, and 11 bases stayed unmatched. The CDR3 runs to 16 residues. The CDR3 DNA sequence: TGTGCCAGCAGCGCCCTGGGAGCGGGAGGTTTGAATGAGCAGTTCTTC. Encoded protein: CASSALGAGGLNEQFF.

This clone was counted only a few times. This rearrangement joins TRBV5-6 to TRBJ1-1, with a possible D match to TRBD1 (5 bases). Looked up from germline, CDR1 is SGHDT and CDR2 is YYEEEE. The CDR3 covers 14 residues. V was pared by 2 bases and J by 4 bases, with 12 bases between. The CDR3 DNA follows: TGTGCCAGCAGCTTCGCAGGGATGGGCACTGAAGCTTTCTTT. Protein product: CASSFAGMGTEAFF.

This clone has only one observation. Within the sample, other DNA sequences also encode this same CDR3. The J gene is TRBJ2-1, the V gene TRBV7-3; 9 bases map to TRBD1. This CDR3 has 14 residues. Trimming cost V 5 bases and J 3 bases; bases outside gene matches: 2. The germline gives CDR1 SGHTA, CDR2 FQGTGA. For the CDR3, the DNA is TGTGCCAGCAGCCGACAGGGGGACTACAATGAGCAGTTCTTC. This gives the protein CASSRQGDYNEQFF.

The rearrangement joins TRBV13 to TRBJ2-7; 8 bases map to TRBD1. The CDR3 loop spans 16 amino acids. Germline V gives CDR1 PRHDT, CDR2 FYEKMQ (reference sequence). V dropped 6 bases and J dropped 3; count of bases not matched to a gene: 13. CDR3 sequence reads: CASRIQGANKNYEQYF. Written as DNA, the CDR3 is TGTGCCAGCAGGATCCAGGGGGCAAACAAGAACTACGAGCAGTACTTC. The full variable domain, in which reference TRBV13 and TRBJ2-7 provide the parts outside the CDR3, is AAGVIQSPRHLIKEKRETATLKCYPIPRHDTVYWYQQGPGQDPQFLISFYEKMQSDKGSIPDRFSAQQFSDYHSELNMSSLELGDSALYFCASRIQGANKNYEQYFGPGTRLTVT.

The rearrangement links TRBV7-9 to TRBJ2-5; 7 positions agree with TRBD2. The germline V gene encodes CDR1 SEHNR and CDR2 FQNEAQ (reference sequence). After removal of 0 bases from V and 2 bases from J, the junction contained 3 bases not matched to a gene. The CDR3 extends over 15 amino acids. This CDR3 reads CASSLAGLTQETQYF. CDR3 DNA: TGTGCCAGCAGCTTAGCGGGACTAACTCAAGAGACCCAGTACTTC.

The chain is built from TRBV7-2 and TRBJ2-2, with D tentatively TRBD2 (6 bases). Per germline, CDR1 SGHTA and CDR2 FQGNSA. CDR3 size: 19 residues. Trimming left V 9 bases short and J 2 bases short, with 28 bases between. CDR3 sequence: CASSPTRPGVHINTGELFF. The CDR3 DNA sequence: TGTGCCAGTTCCCCAACCCGTCCGGGGGTCCACATTAACACCGGGGAGCTGTTTTTT.